This T cell receptor beta chain was captured by sequencing in a study of cytomegalovirus exposure and HLA in healthy donors. Study results and limitations: A later analysis linked a missense variant in DCLRE1C to the trimming of TCR beta V and J genes. TRBV6-2, TRBV6-3 and some other V segments were unresolvable in 87-base-pair reads.

The length of the CDR3 is 15 residues. From germline, CDR1 is ENHRY and CDR2 SYGVKD. The V gene lost 2 bases and the J gene lost 2 bases, with 13 bases spanning the gap. Use of 60 Vbeta and 13 Jbeta primers characterized the PCR. The data were produced by immunoSEQ multiplex PCR, yet TCRdb's version contains in-frame clones alone and is incomplete. The data hold just under 95,000 clones, with roughly 80% observed a single time. With respect to this clone: Its antigen is not known.

This sequence originates from a girl aged 2-9 years in good health and CMV-seropositive. The chain is built from TRBV10-3 and TRBJ2-7, with D possibly being TRBD1 (5 bases). The material sequenced was PBMCs. CDR3 region: CAISEADKPPYEQYF. As DNA, the CDR3 is TGTGCCATCAGTGAGGCGGACAAGCCCCCCTACGAGCAGTACTTC.